Listed below are T cell receptor beta chains from one sample, sequenced in a study of T cells after yellow fever vaccination. TCRdb processed the 5' RACE reads anew with MiXCR; each CDR3 protein has one entry. The sample consists of fewer than 400,000 distinct CDR3 sequences, around 6.4% of them appearing once. This specimen consisted of PBMCs, obtained 5 days after the yellow fever booster vaccination. The receptors were gathered from a young man who received the YFV17D yellow fever vaccine. The conserved cysteine and the conserved F or W are not part of the CDR3 here.

>TRBV28|TRBJ1-6|13
ASSVPRDVGSPLH
>TRBV6-1|TRBJ2-7|11
ANLRKREEEQY
>TRBV28|TRBJ1-4|16
ASSLGGGLEAVGEKLF
>TRBV4-3|TRBJ2-1|12
ASSQEGDYNEQF
>TRBV20-1|TRBJ2-5|12
SAGPGKLQETQY
>TRBV11-2|TRBJ2-6|17
ASSYYKGPMRIGANVLT
>TRBV6-1|TRBJ1-1|12
ASSEGRLNTEAF
>TRBV20-1|TRBJ2-1|12
SAKRMSSYNEQF
>TRBV28|TRBJ2-7|12
ASSARDLTYEQY
>TRBV11-2|TRBJ2-2|13
ASRRTLANTGELF
>TRBV12-3/TRBV12-4|TRBJ1-2|11
ASSLDRGYGYT
>TRBV20-1|TRBJ1-1|14
SARDPFRGPNTEAF
>TRBV12-3/TRBV12-4|TRBJ2-1|12
ASSLLAGVVEQF
>TRBV14|TRBJ2-3|17
ASSQDLGTRLAATDTQY
>TRBV24-1|TRBJ1-6|11
ATSEAGNSPLH
>TRBV5-8|TRBJ2-1|10
ASSLEFRGQF
>TRBV7-3|TRBJ2-3|11
ASSSGHLDTQY
>TRBV20-1|TRBJ1-1|11
SARDGMNTEAF
>TRBV5-5|TRBJ2-3|10
ASSSPSDTQY
>TRBV20-1|TRBJ1-5|16
CARRTTGPFNSNQPQH
>TRBV6-1|TRBJ2-7|11
ASSPTRSYEQY
>TRBV9|TRBJ2-1|13
ASSVEVGTYNEQF
>TRBV18|TRBJ2-5|11
ASSGDRKKTQY
>TRBV28|TRBJ1-2|10
ASNVGRYGYT
>TRBV6-5|TRBJ2-3|13
ASSSLAGGTDTQY
>TRBV5-1|TRBJ2-5|11
ASSLAGLETQY
>TRBV18|TRBJ2-7|10
ASSPMGSEQY
>TRBV6-5|TRBJ1-4|13
ASSYSMFSLKKLF
>TRBV19|TRBJ2-1|12
ASSTGDKRTRGF
>TRBV5-1|TRBJ2-7|12
ASSPSGQSYEQY
>TRBV4-3|TRBJ2-6|11
ASSDSGANVLT
>TRBV12-3/TRBV12-4|TRBJ1-6|12
ASTGGQGDSPLH
>TRBV7-2|TRBJ1-2|12
ASSLMGQLYGYT
>TRBV7-7|TRBJ2-5|12
ASSLTGVKETQY
>TRBV12-5|TRBJ2-2|17
ASGLAETGLTLNTGELF
>TRBV18|TRBJ1-2|11
ASSPGEDYGYT
>TRBV29-1|TRBJ1-1|12
SATRGGMNTEAF
>TRBV25-1|TRBJ2-7|13
ASSGGTGGSYEQY
>TRBV10-3|TRBJ2-3|12
AIRLDEMTDTQY
>TRBV12-3/TRBV12-4|TRBJ1-4|13
ASSFGVGWTEKLF
>TRBV4-3|TRBJ2-1|12
ASSLGTGGNEQF
>TRBV29-1|TRBJ2-7|10
SVVGDTYEQY
>TRBV7-9|TRBJ2-7|12
ASSRGGGLGEQY
>TRBV20-1|TRBJ1-6|12
SARQVVYNSPLH
>TRBV20-1|TRBJ2-2|11
SGRGGSTGELF
>TRBV20-1|TRBJ1-5|12
SAADRGPYQPQH
>TRBV7-3|TRBJ2-2|13
ASSQGGYNTGELF
>TRBV7-2|TRBJ2-3|16
ASSLAYHKAGASDTQY
>TRBV6-5|TRBJ1-2|14
ASSFRDSFFNYGYT
>TRBV7-9|TRBJ2-5|14
ASSWGGAPKEETQY
>TRBV14|TRBJ2-7|14
ASSQLPGLAGNEQY
>TRBV15|TRBJ2-7|13
ATSLTLDPYYEQY
>TRBV7-2|TRBJ2-3|13
ASKPTAAPRDTQY
>TRBV5-1|TRBJ1-5|12
ASSIGHGGQPQH
>TRBV10-3|TRBJ2-3|11
AISEKGEDTQY
>TRBV5-1|TRBJ1-6|13
ASSLGSEGNSPLH
>TRBV5-1|TRBJ2-6|13
ASSLGTVGANVLT
>TRBV12-5|TRBJ2-7|11
ASGTPGDYEQY
>TRBV5-1|TRBJ2-3|14
ASSFNAGVGPDTQY